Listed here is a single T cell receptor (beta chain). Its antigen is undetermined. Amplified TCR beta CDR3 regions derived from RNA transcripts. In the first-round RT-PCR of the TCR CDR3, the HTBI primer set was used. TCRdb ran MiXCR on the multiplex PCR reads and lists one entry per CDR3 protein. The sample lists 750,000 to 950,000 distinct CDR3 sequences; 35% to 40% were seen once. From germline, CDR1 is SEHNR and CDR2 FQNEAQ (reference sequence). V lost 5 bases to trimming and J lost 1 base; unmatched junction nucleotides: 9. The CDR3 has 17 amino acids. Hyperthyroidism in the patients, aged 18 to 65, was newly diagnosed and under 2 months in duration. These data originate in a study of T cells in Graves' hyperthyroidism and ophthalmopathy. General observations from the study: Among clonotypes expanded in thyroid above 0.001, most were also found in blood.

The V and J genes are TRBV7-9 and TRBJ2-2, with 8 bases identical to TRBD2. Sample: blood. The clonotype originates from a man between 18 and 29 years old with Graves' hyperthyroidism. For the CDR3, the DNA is TGTGCCAGCAGCCCTCGGGGACTAGTTTTGAACACCGGGGAGCTGTTTTTT. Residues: CASSPRGLVLNTGELFF.